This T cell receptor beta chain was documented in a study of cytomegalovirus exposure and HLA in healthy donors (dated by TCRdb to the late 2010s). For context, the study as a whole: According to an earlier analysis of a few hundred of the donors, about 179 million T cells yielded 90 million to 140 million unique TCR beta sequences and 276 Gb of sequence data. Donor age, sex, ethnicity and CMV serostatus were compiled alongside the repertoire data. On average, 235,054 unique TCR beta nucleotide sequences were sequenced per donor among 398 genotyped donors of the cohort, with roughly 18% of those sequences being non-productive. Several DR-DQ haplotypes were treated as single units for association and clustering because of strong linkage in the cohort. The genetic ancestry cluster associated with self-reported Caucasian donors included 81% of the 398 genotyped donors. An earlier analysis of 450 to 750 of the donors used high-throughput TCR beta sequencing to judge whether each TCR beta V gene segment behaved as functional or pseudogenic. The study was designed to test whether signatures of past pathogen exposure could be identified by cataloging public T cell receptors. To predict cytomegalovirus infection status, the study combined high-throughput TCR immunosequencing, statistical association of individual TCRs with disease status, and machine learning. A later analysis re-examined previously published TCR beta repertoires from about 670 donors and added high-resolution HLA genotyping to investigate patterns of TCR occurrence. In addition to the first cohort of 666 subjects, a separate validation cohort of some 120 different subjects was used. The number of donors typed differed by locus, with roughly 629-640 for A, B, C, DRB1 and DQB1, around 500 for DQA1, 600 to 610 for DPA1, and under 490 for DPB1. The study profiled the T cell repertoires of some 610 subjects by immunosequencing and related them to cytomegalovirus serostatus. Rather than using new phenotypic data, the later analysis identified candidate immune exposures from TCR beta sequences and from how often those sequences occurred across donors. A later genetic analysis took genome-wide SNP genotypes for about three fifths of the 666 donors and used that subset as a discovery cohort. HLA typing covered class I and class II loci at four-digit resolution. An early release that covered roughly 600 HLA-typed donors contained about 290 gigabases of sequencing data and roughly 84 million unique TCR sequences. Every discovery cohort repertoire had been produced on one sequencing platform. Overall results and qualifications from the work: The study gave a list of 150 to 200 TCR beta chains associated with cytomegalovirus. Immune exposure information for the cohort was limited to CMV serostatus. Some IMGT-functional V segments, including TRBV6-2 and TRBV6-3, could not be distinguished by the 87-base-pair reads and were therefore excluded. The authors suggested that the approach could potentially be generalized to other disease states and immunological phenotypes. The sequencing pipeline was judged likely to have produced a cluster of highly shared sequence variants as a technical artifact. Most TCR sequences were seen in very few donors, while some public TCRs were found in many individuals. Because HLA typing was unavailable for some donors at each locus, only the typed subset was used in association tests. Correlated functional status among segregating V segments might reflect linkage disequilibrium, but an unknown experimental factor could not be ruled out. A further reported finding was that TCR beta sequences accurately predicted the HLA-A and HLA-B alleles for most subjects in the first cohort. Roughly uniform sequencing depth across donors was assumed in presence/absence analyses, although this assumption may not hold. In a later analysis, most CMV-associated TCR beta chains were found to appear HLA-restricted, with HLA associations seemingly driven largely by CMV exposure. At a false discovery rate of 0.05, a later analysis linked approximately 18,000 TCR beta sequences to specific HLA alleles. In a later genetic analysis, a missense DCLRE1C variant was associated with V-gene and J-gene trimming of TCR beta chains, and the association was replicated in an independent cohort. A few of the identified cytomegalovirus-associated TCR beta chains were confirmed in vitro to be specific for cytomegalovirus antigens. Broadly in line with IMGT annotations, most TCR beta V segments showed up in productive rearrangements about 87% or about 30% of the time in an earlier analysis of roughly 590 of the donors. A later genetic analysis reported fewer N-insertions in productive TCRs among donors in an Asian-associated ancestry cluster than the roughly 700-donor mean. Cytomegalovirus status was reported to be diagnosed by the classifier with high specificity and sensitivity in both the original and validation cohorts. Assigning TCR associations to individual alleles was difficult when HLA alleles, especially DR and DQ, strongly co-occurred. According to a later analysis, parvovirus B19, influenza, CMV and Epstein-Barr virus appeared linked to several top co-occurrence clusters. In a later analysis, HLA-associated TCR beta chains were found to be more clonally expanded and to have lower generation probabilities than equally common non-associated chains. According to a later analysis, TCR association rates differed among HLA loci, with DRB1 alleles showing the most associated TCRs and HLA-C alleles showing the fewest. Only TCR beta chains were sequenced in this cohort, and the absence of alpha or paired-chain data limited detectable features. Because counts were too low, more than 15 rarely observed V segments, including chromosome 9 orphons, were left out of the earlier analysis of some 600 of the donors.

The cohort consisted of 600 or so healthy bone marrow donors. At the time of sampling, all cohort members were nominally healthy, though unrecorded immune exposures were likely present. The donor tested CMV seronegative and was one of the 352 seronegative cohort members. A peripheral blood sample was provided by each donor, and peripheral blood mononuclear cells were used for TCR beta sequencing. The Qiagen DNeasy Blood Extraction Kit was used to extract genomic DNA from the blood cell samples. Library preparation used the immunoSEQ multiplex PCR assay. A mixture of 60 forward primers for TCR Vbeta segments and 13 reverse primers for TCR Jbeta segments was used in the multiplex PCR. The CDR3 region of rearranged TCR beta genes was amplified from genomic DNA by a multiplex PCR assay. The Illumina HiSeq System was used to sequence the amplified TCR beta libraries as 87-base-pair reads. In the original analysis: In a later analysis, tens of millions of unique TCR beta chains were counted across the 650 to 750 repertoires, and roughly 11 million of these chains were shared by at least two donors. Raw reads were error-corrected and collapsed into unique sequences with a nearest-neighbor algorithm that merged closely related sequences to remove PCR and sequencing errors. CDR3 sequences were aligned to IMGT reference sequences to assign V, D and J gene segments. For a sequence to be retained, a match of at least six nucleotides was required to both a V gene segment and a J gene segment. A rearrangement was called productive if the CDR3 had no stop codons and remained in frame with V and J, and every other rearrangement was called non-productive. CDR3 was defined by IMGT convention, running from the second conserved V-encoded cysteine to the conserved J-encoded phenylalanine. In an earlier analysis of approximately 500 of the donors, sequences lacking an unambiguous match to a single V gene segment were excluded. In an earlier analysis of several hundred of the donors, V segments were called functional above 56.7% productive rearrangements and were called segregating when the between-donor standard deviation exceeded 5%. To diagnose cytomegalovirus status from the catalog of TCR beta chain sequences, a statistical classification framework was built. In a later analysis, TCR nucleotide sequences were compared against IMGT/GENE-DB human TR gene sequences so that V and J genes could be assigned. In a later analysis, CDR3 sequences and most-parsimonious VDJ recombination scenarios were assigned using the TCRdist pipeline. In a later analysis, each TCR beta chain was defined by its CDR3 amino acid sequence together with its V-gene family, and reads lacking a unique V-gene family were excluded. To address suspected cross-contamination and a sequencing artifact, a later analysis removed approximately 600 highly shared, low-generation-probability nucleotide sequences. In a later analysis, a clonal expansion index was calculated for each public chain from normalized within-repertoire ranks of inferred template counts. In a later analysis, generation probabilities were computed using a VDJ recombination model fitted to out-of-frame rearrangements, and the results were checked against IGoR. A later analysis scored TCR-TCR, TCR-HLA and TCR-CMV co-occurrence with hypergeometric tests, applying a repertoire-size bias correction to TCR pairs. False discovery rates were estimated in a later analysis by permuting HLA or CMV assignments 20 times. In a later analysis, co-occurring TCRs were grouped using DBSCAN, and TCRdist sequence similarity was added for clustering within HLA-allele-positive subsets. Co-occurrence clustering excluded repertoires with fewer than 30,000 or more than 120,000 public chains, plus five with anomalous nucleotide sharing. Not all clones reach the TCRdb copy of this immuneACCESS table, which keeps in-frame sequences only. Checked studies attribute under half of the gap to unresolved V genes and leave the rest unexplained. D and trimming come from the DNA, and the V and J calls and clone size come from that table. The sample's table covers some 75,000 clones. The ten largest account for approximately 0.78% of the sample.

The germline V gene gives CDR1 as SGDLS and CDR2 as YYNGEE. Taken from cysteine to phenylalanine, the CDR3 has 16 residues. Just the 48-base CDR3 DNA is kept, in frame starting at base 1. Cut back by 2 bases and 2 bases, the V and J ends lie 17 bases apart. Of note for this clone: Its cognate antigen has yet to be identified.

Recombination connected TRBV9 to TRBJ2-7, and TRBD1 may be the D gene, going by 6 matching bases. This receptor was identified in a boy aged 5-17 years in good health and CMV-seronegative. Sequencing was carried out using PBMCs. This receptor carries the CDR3 CASSVGPVGATYEQYF. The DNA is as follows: TGTGCCAGCAGCGTTGGCCCGGTGGGGGCGACCTACGAGCAGTACTTC.